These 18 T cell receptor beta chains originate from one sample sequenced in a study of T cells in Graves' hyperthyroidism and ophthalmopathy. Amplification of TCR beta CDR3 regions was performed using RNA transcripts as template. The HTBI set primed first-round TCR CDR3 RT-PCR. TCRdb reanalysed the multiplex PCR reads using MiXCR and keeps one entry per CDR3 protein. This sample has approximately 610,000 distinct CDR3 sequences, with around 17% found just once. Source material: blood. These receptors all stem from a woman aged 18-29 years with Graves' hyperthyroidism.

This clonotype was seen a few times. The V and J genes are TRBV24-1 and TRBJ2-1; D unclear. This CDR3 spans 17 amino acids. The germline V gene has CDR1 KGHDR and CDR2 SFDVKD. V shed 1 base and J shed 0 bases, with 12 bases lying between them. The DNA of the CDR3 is TGTGCCACCAGTGATTTAAGGGCGTCAAGCTCCTACAATGAGCAGTTCTTC. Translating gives CATSDLRASSSYNEQFF.

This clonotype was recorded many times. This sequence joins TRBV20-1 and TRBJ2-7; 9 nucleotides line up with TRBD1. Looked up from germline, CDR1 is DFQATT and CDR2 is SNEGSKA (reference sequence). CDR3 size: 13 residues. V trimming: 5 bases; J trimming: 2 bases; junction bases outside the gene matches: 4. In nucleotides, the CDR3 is TGCAGTGCTTTTCGGACAGGGGCCTACGAGCAGTACTTC. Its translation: CSAFRTGAYEQYF.

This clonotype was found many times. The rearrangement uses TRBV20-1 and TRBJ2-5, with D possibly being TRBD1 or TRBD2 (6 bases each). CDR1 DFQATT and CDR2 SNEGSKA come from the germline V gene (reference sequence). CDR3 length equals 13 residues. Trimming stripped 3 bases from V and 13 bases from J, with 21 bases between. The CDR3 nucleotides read TGCAGTGCTAGGGGGGGCCTAGCAAACGGCCCGTACTTC. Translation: CSARGGLANGPYF.

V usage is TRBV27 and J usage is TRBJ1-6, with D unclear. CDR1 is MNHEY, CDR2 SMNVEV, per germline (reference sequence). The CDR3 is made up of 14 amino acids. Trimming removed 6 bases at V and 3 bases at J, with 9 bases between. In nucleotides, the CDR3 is TGTGCCAGCAGAACCGCAGGCTATAATTCACCCCTCCACTTT. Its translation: CASRTAGYNSPLHF.

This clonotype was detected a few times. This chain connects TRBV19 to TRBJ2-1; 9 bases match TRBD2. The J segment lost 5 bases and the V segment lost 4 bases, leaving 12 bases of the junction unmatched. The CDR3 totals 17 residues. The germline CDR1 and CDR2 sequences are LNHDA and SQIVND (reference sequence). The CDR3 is CASSTQSGTSYNNEQFF. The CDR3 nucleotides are TGTGCCAGTAGTACGCAGTCCGGGACTAGCTATAACAATGAGCAGTTCTTC.

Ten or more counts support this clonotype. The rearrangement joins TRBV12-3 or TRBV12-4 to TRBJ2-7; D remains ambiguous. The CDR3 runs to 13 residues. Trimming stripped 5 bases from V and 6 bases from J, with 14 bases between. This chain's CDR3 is CASSPSVGPEQYF. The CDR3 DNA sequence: TGTGCCAGCAGTCCATCGGTAGGCCCCGAGCAGTACTTC.

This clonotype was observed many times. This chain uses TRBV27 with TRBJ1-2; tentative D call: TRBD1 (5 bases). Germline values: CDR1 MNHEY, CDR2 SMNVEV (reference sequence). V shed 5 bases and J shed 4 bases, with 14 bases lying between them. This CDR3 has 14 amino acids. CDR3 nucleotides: TGTGCCAGCAGTCCACCCCGACAGACCTATGGCTACACCTTC. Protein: CASSPPRQTYGYTF.

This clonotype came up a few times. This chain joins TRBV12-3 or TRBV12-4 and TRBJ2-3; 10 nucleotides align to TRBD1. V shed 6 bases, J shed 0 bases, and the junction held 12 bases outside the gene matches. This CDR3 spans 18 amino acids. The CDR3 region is CASSTGQGLFPSTDTQYF. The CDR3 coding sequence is TGTGCCAGCAGCACGGGACAGGGGCTGTTTCCTAGCACAGATACGCAGTATTTT.

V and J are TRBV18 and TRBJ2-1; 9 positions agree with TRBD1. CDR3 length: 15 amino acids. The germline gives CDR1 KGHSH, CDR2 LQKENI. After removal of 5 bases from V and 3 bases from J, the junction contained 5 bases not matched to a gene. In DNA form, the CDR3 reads TGTGCCAGCTCATCTACAGGGGGCGACTACAATGAGCAGTTCTTC. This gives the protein CASSSTGGDYNEQFF.

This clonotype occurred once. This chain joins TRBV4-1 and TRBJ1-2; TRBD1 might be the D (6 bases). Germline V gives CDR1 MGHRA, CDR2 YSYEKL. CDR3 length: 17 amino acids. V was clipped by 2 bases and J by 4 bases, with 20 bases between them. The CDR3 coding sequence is TGCGCCAGCAGCCAACGATCGGTGCAGGGGCAGATCTATGGCTACACCTTC. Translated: CASSQRSVQGQIYGYTF.

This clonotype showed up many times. The CDR3 bases are TGCAGTGCTAGAGATCTGGGACTATCCTACGAGCAGTACTTC. This codes for CSARDLGLSYEQYF. This chain uses TRBV20-1 with TRBJ2-7; TRBD2 matches at 7 bases. V was clipped by 0 bases and J by 1 base; unmatched bases: 3. The germline V gene encodes CDR1 DFQATT and CDR2 SNEGSKA (reference sequence). CDR3 length equals 14 residues.

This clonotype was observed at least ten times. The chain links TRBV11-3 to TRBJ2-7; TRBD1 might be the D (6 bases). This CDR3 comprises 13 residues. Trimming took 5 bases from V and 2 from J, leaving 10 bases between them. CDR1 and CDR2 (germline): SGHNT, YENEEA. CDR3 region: CASSQGDTYEQYF. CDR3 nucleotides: TGTGCCAGCAGCCAAGGGGACACCTACGAGCAGTACTTC.

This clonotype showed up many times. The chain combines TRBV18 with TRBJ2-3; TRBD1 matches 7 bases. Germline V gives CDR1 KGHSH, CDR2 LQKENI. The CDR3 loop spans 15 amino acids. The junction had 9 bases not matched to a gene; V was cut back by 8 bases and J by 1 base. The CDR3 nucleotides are TGTGCCAGCAGTCCGAGACAGGGAGGCACAGATACGCAGTATTTT. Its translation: CASSPRQGGTDTQYF.

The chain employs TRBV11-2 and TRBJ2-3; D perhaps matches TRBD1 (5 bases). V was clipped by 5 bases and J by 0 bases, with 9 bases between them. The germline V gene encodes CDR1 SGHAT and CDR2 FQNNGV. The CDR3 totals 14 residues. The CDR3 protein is CASSTRQSTDTQYF. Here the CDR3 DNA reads TGTGCCAGCAGCACAAGACAGAGCACAGATACGCAGTATTTT.

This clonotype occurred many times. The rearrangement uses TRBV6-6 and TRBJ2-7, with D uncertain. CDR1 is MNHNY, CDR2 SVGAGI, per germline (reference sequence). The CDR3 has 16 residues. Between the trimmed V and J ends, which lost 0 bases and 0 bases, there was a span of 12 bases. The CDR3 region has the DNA TGTGCCAGCAGTTACTCTTTTTTTAGGAGCTCCTACGAGCAGTACTTC. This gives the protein CASSYSFFRSSYEQYF.

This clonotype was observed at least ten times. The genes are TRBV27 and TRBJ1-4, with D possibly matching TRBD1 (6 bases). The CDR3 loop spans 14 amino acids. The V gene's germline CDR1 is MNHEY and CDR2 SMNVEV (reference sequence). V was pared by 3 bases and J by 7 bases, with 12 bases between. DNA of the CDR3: TGTGCCAGCAGTTTTCTGGGGGCGGGTGAAAAACTGTTTTTT. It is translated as CASSFLGAGEKLFF.

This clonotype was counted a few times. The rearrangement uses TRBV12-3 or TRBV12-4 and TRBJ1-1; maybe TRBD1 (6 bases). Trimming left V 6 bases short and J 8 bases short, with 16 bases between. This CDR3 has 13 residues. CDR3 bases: TGTGCCAGCAGCCCCGCAGGGGAGGCCGAAGCTTTCTTT. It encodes CASSPAGEAEAFF.

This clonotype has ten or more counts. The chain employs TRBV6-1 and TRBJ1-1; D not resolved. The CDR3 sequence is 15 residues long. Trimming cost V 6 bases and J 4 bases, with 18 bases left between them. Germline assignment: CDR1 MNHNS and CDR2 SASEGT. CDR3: CASSPTRAGSTEAFF. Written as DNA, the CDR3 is TGTGCCAGCAGCCCTACGAGGGCGGGGAGCACTGAAGCTTTCTTT.